The entry below describes one T cell receptor (beta chain). Which antigen it targets is not known. No much larger clone exists at a distance of one base, and base qualities are not known. The germline V gene supplies CDR1 ENHRY and CDR2 SYGVKD. The junction shows trimming of 6 bases on V and 2 bases on J, and the gene matches do not reach 7 bases of it. The CDR3 sequence holds 15 residues, the cysteine and phenylalanine included. Of the read, only the CDR3 DNA is kept; its 45 bases are in frame from base 1. This sample is part of a study of PD-L1 blockade in urothelial cancer (dated by TCRdb to about 2017). Describing the broader study: Therapy was started in 2014 for all patients, and atezolizumab 1,200 mg was administered intravenously every 3 weeks. Durable clinical benefit was defined as a progression-free survival longer than 6 months, and TCR features were additionally tested against progression-free survival and overall survival. About 90% of the roughly 29 patients were identified as males with urothelial cancer of bladder origin, and a prior smoking history was reported by 18 of 29 patients. Blood samples gave a median of 141,255 T cells and approximately 80,000 unique TCRs, with a median clonality of approximately 0.08. Patients had an ECOG performance status of 0 or 1 and had received between 0 and 3 prior chemotherapy regimens. Blood samples were analyzed 3 weeks after the start of treatment (second dose) and 6 weeks after the start of treatment. In the same patients, pretreatment tumors underwent whole exome sequencing and RNA sequencing in addition to TCR sequencing. Pretreatment blood TCR-seq was available for about 30 patients, at least one posttreatment blood collection was obtained for 25 or so patients, and tumor TCR-seq was available for 25 or so patients. Durable clinical benefit was achieved by nine patients but not by the remaining 20. The study, an exploratory multi-omic analysis, examined somatic, immune and clinical correlates of response to PD-L1 blockade with atezolizumab in urothelial cancer. TCR sequencing covered pretreatment tumor samples and matched, serially collected peripheral blood taken before and after atezolizumab treatment.

To estimate absolute template abundance from read counts, synthetic TCR analog templates were spiked into each PCR. Using the immunoSEQ assay, TCRbeta CDR3 regions were amplified from genomic DNA with bias-controlled V and J gene primers. Sequencing of rearranged TCRbeta segments was performed at approximately 20X coverage. Processing in the source paper ran as follows. Sequencing errors were corrected by clustering and CDR3s were annotated against IMGT to assign V, D and J genes. Only productive TCRbeta rearrangements were used in downstream analyses, excluding out-of-frame or stop-codon sequences. To compute clonality, Shannon entropy was normalized by the log of the number of unique productive sequences and then subtracted from one. Fisher's exact test with Benjamini-Hochberg correction, using a cutoff of adjusted p below 0.01, was how clones that differed between time points or between blood and tumor were identified. Held by TCRdb, this immuneACCESS table contains in-frame sequences only and omits some clones. Under half of the omission traces to an unresolved V gene where checked; the cause of the rest is unknown. V and J calls and clone size are copied from that table; D and trimming were computed from the DNA. The sample table lists tens of thousands of clones, about 86% of them with a count of one. Together, the top ten hold about 2.9% of the sample.

The intended sense of this specimen's time point label: pretreatment peripheral blood. The cohort comprised fewer than 35 patients with locally advanced or metastatic urothelial carcinoma treated at Memorial Sloan Kettering on a trial protocol. Peripheral blood mononuclear cells were collected from each patient pretreatment and during treatment, giving between 1 and 8 total time points per patient. The Qiagen DNeasy Blood extraction kit was used to purify genomic DNA from total PBMCs and tumor samples. PBMCs were collected pretreatment and during treatment, and were isolated and stored as previously described. The investigation overall reported the following: Because the sample size was small (n ≈ 28) and many of the analyses were exploratory, the results are meant to be hypothesis-generating. Among patients with durable benefit, tumor-associated TCR clones showed greater expansion in peripheral blood 3 weeks after treatment started (n of about 20, p = 0.022). A pretreatment peripheral blood TCR clonality below the median was linked to improved progression-free and overall survival.

This clonotype was obtained from a man aged 70-80 years with urothelial cancer. Recombination connected TRBV10-3 to TRBJ1-3; TRBD1 matches 7 bases in the middle. The material sequenced was PBMCs, taken around atezolizumab (anti-PD-L1) treatment. The bases read TGTGCCATCAGCCCAACAGGGGAGGCTGGAAACACCATATATTTT. Its protein product is CAISPTGEAGNTIYF.